This T cell receptor beta chain was recovered during a study of T cell changes during pregnancy in multiple sclerosis. With 6 bases removed from V and 2 bases from J, the gap between germline ends came to 14 bases. In germline, CDR1 is MNHNS, CDR2 SASEGT. CDR3 length: 15 amino acids. TCRdb's copy holds only in-frame clones and misses some; the assay was immunoSEQ multiplex PCR. In the table there are roughly 27,000 clones, over 85% of which are singletons. The sequence was collected from a female donor with multiple sclerosis, enrolled in a pregnancy study. The sample in question was CD4+ T cells from peripheral blood mononuclear cells, obtained in the first trimester of pregnancy. The chain couples TRBV6-1 to TRBJ1-5, with D uncertain. This CDR3 reads CASRDQDIGNQPQHF. The CDR3 nucleotides are TGTGCCAGCAGGGATCAGGATATCGGCAATCAGCCCCAGCATTTT.